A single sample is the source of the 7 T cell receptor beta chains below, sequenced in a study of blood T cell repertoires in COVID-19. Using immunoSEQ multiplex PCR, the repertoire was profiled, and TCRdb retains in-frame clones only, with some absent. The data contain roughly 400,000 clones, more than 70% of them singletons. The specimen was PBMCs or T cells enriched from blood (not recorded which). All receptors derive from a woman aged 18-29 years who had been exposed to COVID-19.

The CDR3 region is CASSPLGYAKEENTEAFF. The DNA for the CDR3 is TGTGCCAGCAGCCCACTAGGGTACGCCAAGGAGGAGAACACTGAAGCTTTCTTT. The gene calls are TRBV5-6 and TRBJ1-1; D remains unclear. The V gene lost 4 bases and the J gene lost 1 base, with 23 bases spanning the gap. Germline V lookup: CDR1 SGHDT, CDR2 YYEEEE. This CDR3 contains 18 residues.

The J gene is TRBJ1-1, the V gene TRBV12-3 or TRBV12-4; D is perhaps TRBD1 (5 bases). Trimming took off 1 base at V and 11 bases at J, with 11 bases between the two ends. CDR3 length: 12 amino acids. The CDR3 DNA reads TGTGCCAGCAGTTTAGTGGCAGGGAGGGCTTTCTTT. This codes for CASSLVAGRAFF.

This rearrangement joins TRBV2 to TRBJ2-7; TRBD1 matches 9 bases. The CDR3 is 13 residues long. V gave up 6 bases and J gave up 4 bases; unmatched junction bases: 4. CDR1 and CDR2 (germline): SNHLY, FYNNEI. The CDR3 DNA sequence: TGTGCCAGCAGGGGACAGGGAGATTACGAGCAGTACTTC. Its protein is CASRGQGDYEQYF.

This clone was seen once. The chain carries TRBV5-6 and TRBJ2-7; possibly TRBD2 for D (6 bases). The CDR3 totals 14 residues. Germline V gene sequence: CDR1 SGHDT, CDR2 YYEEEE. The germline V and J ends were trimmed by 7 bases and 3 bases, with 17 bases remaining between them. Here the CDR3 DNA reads TGTGCCAGCTGGAGTGGAGGGGATTACTACGAGCAGTACTTC. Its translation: CASWSGGDYYEQYF.

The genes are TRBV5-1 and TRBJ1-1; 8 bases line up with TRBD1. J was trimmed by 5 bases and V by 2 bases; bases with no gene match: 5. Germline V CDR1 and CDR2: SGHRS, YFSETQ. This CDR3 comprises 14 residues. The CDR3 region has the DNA TGCGCCAGCAGCTTCCAGGGGGCAAGTACTGAAGCTTTCTTT. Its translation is CASSFQGASTEAFF.

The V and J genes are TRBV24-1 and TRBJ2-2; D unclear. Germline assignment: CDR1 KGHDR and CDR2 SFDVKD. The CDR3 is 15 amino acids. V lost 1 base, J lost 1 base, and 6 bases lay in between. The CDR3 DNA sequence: TGTGCCACCAGTGATTTTCCCGGGAACACCGGGGAGCTGTTTTTT. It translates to CATSDFPGNTGELFF.

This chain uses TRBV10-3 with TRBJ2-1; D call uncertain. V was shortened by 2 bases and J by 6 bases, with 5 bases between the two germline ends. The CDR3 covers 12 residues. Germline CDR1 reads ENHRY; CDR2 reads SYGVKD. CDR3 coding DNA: TGTGCCATCAGTGAGGGCCTCAATGAGCAGTTCTTC. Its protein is CAISEGLNEQFF.